What follows is one T cell receptor beta chain and its context. Its antigen is still unknown. The entry originates in a study of cytomegalovirus exposure and HLA in healthy donors. Use of 60 Vbeta and 13 Jbeta primers characterized the PCR. Profiling relied on immunoSEQ multiplex PCR, and the TCRdb table lists in-frame clones only, not all of them. In the table there are some 110,000 clones, about 81% of which are singletons. The V gene lost 3 bases and the J gene lost 4 bases, with 15 bases spanning the gap. CDR3 size: 15 residues. Germline CDR1 reads MNHNS; CDR2 reads SASEGT. Points from the study as a whole: Among the CMV-associated chains, three were confirmed in vitro as specific for CMV antigens. Roughly uniform depth of sequencing across donors was assumed in presence/absence analyses.

This receptor was identified in a woman under 40 in good health and CMV-seronegative. Sequencing was carried out using PBMCs. This chain uses TRBV6-1 with TRBJ1-1; possibly TRBD1 for D (5 bases). The CDR3 DNA reads as TGTGCCAGCAGTGACGGTAGGGCGGGGACCACTGAAGCTTTCTTT. Its translation is CASSDGRAGTTEAFF.